These 31 T cell receptor beta chains originate from one sample sequenced in a study of blood T cell repertoires in COVID-19. Only in-frame clones appear in the TCRdb table, and some are missing; sequencing was by immunoSEQ multiplex PCR. The data show 70,000 to 90,000 clones, roughly 77% seen once. Sample: peripheral blood. The source is a human donor in a cohort sampled during active COVID-19.

The chain employs TRBV3-1 (or the pseudogene TRBV3-2) and TRBJ2-2; the match to TRBD1 covers 9 bases. Germline V gene sequence: CDR1 LGHDT, CDR2 YNNKEL (reference sequence). The junction had 3 bases not matched to a gene; V was cut back by 1 base and J by 6 bases. The length of the CDR3 is 15 residues. CDR3 nucleotides: TGTGCCAGCAGCCAAGGGACAGGGGCTCCCGGGGAGCTGTTTTTT. This translates into CASSQGTGAPGELFF.

This chain connects TRBV2 to TRBJ2-2; 10 bases match TRBD2. V was pared by 4 bases and J by 6 bases, with 5 bases of the junction left unmatched. Per the germline V gene, CDR1 is SNHLY and CDR2 is FYNNEI. This CDR3 has 15 residues. The CDR3 reads CASSGRTSGAGELFF. DNA of the CDR3: TGTGCCAGCAGTGGACGGACTAGCGGAGCCGGGGAGCTGTTTTTT.

The chain uses TRBV10-1 and TRBJ2-3; D gene uncertain. This CDR3 region has 12 residues. The germline V gene encodes CDR1 WNHNN and CDR2 SYGVQD (reference sequence). V lost 6 bases and J lost 0, with 4 bases in between. In DNA form, the CDR3 reads TGCGCCAGCAGCACTAGCACAGATACGCAGTATTTT. Residues: CASSTSTDTQYF.

The chain couples TRBV10-3 to TRBJ2-7; D is unresolved. The CDR3 covers 12 residues. Trimming removed 0 bases from V and 9 bases from J, with 9 bases in between. Germline V gene sequence: CDR1 ENHRY, CDR2 SYGVKD. In nucleotides, the CDR3 is TGTGCCATCAGTGAGTCGCGAAACGGGCAGTACTTC. This codes for CAISESRNGQYF.

The chain employs TRBV9 and TRBJ2-1; D might be TRBD1 (6 bases). This CDR3 comprises 15 residues. Trimming shortened V by 3 bases and J by 5 bases, and 15 bases separated the two germline ends. The V gene's germline CDR1 is SGDLS and CDR2 YYNGEE. DNA for the CDR3: TGTGCCAGCAGCGCAAGGACAGCTACCAACAATGAGCAGTTCTTC. This gives the protein CASSARTATNNEQFF.

The V and J genes are TRBV5-4 and TRBJ2-5; unclear D gene. V lost 2 bases and J 1 base, leaving 9 bases between the germline ends. The CDR3 length is 14 residues. Germline V gene sequence: CDR1 SGHNT, CDR2 YYREEE (reference sequence). The CDR3 DNA follows: TGTGCCAGCAGCTTTAGCTTCCGCCAAGAGACCCAGTACTTC. Translated: CASSFSFRQETQYF.

The J gene is TRBJ2-3, the V gene TRBV20-1; D might be TRBD1 (6 bases). This CDR3 has 11 amino acids. CDR1 is DFQATT and CDR2 is SNEGSKA in the germline V gene (reference sequence). Trimming cost V 6 bases and J 3 bases, with 7 bases left between them. The CDR3, as DNA: TGCAGTGCCGGGACAACAGATACGCAGTATTTT. It encodes CSAGTTDTQYF.

The J gene is TRBJ2-1, the V gene TRBV30; 7 bases align to TRBD2. The CDR3 extends over 14 amino acids. Germline V gene lookup returns CDR1 GTSNPN and CDR2 SVGIG (reference sequence). The J segment lost 1 base and the V segment lost 4 bases, leaving 4 bases of the junction unmatched. The CDR3 coding sequence is TGTGCCTGGAAAGAAGCGGGGTCCTACAATGAGCAGTTCTTC. It codes for CAWKEAGSYNEQFF.

The chain employs TRBV18 and TRBJ1-1, with 7 bases matching TRBD1. The CDR3 runs to 14 residues. Trimming cost V 5 bases and J 4 bases; bases outside gene matches: 7. Germline lookup yields CDR1 KGHSH and CDR2 LQKENI. The CDR3 bases are TGTGCCAGCTCAGGGACAGCGCTTTTCACTGAAGCTTTCTTT. Protein: CASSGTALFTEAFF.

This sequence joins TRBV5-1 and TRBJ2-2; 7 bases agree with TRBD2. Germline V gives CDR1 SGHRS, CDR2 YFSETQ. The CDR3 sequence is 15 residues long. V shed 4 bases and J 6 bases; nucleotides not matched to a gene: 9. The CDR3 sequence: CASSPGSSGPGELFF. DNA for the CDR3: TGCGCCAGCAGCCCGGGTAGTAGCGGGCCCGGGGAGCTGTTTTTT.

This chain joins TRBV4-3 and TRBJ2-1; the D gene is possibly TRBD1 (6 bases). The CDR3 runs 16 residues. Germline assignment: CDR1 LGHNA and CDR2 YSLEER. The germline V and J ends were trimmed by 0 bases and 4 bases, with 13 bases remaining between them. CDR3 in amino acids: CASSQDTRRGYNEQFF. DNA of the CDR3: TGCGCCAGCAGCCAAGACACCCGCAGGGGATACAATGAGCAGTTCTTC.

The gene calls are TRBV10-1 and TRBJ2-5, with a possible D match to TRBD2 (6 bases). CDR3 length: 14 amino acids. Per the germline V gene, CDR1 is WNHNN and CDR2 is SYGVQD (reference sequence). V lost 3 bases and J 4 bases, leaving 12 bases between the germline ends. The CDR3 spells CASSDPGVGETQYF. As DNA, the CDR3 is TGCGCCAGCAGTGATCCGGGGGTTGGAGAGACCCAGTACTTC.

This clone turned up a few times. The V call is TRBV3-1 (or the pseudogene TRBV3-2), the J call TRBJ2-3; 7 bases map to TRBD2. The CDR3 covers 16 residues. Germline CDR1 is LGHDT and CDR2 is YNNKEL (reference sequence). Trimming cost V 0 bases and J 3 bases; bases outside gene matches: 6. CDR3 coding DNA: TGTGCCAGCAGCCAAGATTTAAGCGGGATAACAGATACGCAGTATTTT. Protein product: CASSQDLSGITDTQYF.

CDR3 loop: CASSQGLAGVYTDTQYF. The CDR3 DNA reads as TGCGCCAGCAGCCAGGGACTAGCGGGAGTCTATACAGATACGCAGTATTTT. The chain uses TRBV5-1 and TRBJ2-3, with 14 bases that match TRBD2. V lost 4 bases and J lost 3; bases outside the gene matches: 7. CDR1 and CDR2 from the germline V gene are SGHRS and YFSETQ. The CDR3 extends over 17 amino acids.

The chain combines TRBV5-1 with TRBJ1-1; TRBD1 aligns across 9 bases. The CDR3 covers 16 residues. Germline CDR1 SGHRS, CDR2 YFSETQ. V lost 4 bases and J lost 1; bases outside the gene matches: 8. The CDR3, as DNA: TGCGCCAGCAGCCCGACCGGACAGGGGCGGAACACTGAAGCTTTCTTT. The encoded protein is CASSPTGQGRNTEAFF.

J is TRBJ2-3 and V is TRBV21-1; TRBD2 reflects the table's D call only, with no check against the DNA. TRBV21-1 corresponds to a pseudogene. The CDR3 totals 15 residues. CDR3 sequence reads: CATFMTSGSADTQYF. The CDR3 bases are TGTGCCACCTTCATGACTAGCGGGAGCGCAGATACGCAGTATTTT.

This rearrangement joins TRBV6-5 to TRBJ1-1, with D perhaps TRBD1 (5 bases). The V end was cut by 3 bases, the J end by 4 bases, with 12 bases between. This CDR3 has 14 residues. Germline-derived CDR1 and CDR2 are MNHEY and SVGAGI. This CDR3 is CASSYGAGTTEAFF. The CDR3 DNA reads as TGTGCCAGCAGTTATGGGGCGGGGACCACTGAAGCTTTCTTT.

The V call is TRBV6-1, the J call TRBJ1-5; 10 bases line up with TRBD1. The CDR3 is made up of 15 amino acids. The junction had 4 bases not matched to a gene; V was cut back by 1 base and J by 7 bases. Looked up from germline, CDR1 is MNHNS and CDR2 is SASEGT. The CDR3 sequence: CASSEGQGAGQPQHF. CDR3 DNA sequence: TGTGCCAGCAGTGAAGGACAGGGGGCGGGACAGCCCCAGCATTTT.

This chain connects TRBV19 to TRBJ2-1; 10 nucleotides align to TRBD2. Germline loops: CDR1 LNHDA, CDR2 SQIVND (reference sequence). The CDR3 loop spans 15 amino acids. The J segment lost 9 bases and the V segment lost 3 bases, leaving 8 bases of the junction unmatched. As DNA, the CDR3 is TGTGCCAGTAGTATGCAGGGACTAGCGTCTGCTGAGCAGTTCTTC. Translation: CASSMQGLASAEQFF.

The rearrangement links TRBV5-1 to TRBJ1-4; TRBD1 matches at 7 bases. The CDR3 is 15 amino acids. Germline assignment: CDR1 SGHRS and CDR2 YFSETQ. V lost 5 bases, J lost 7 bases, and 11 bases stayed unmatched. In DNA, the CDR3 is TGCGCCAGCAGTAACCGGGACAGAAAGAGTGAAAAACTGTTTTTT. As protein: CASSNRDRKSEKLFF.

This sequence joins TRBV5-1 and TRBJ1-4; D call uncertain. Trimming took off 3 bases at V and 4 bases at J, with 4 bases between the two ends. The CDR3 totals 12 residues. The germline gives CDR1 SGHRS, CDR2 YFSETQ. CDR3 sequence reads: CASSSGNEKLFF. CDR3 in DNA: TGCGCCAGCAGCTCGGGTAATGAAAAACTGTTTTTT.

This sequence joins TRBV29-1 and TRBJ2-5; TRBD2 is a possible D gene (5 bases). Germline V CDR1 and CDR2: SQVTM, ANQGSEA. This CDR3 contains 13 residues. V dropped 3 bases and J dropped 5 bases, with 13 bases sitting between them. The DNA for the CDR3 is TGCAGCGTTGATTTGAAGCGGTGGGAGACCCAGTACTTC. Its translation is CSVDLKRWETQYF.

The V gene is TRBV9, the J gene TRBJ2-5; D is possibly TRBD1 (6 bases). The CDR3 is made up of 16 amino acids. The V end was cut by 0 bases, the J end by 5 bases, with 17 bases between. The germline gives CDR1 SGDLS, CDR2 YYNGEE. Written as DNA, the CDR3 is TGTGCCAGCAGCGTAGGTGTCACGTGGGGGCTGGAGACCCAGTACTTC. The encoded protein is CASSVGVTWGLETQYF.

The chain is built from TRBV6-6 and TRBJ2-3, with 8 bases fitting TRBD2. CDR3 length: 14 residues. Germline assignment: CDR1 MNHNY and CDR2 SVGAGI (reference sequence). Trimming at V came to 6 bases and at J to 6 bases, leaving 8 bases not matched to a gene. CDR3 DNA sequence: TGTGCCAGCAGCCCCGGGACTAGGGGCGATACGCAGTATTTT. Translating gives CASSPGTRGDTQYF.

This chain connects TRBV15 to TRBJ2-3, with D uncertain. The CDR3 runs to 15 residues. Germline loops: CDR1 LNHNV, CDR2 YYDKDF (reference sequence). The V gene lost 0 bases and the J gene lost 0 bases, with 7 bases spanning the gap. The CDR3 DNA is TGTGCCACCAGCAGAGATAGAGCAAGCACAGATACGCAGTATTTT. It specifies CATSRDRASTDTQYF.

The V call is TRBV3-1 (or the pseudogene TRBV3-2), the J call TRBJ2-1; D may be TRBD2 (6 bases). This CDR3 has 17 amino acids. The germline CDR1 and CDR2 sequences are LGHDT and YNNKEL (reference sequence). V lost 1 base and J lost 0, with 13 bases in between. As DNA, the CDR3 is TGTGCCAGCAGCCAAGGTAGGGCTAGCGTCTCCTACAATGAGCAGTTCTTC. This sequence encodes CASSQGRASVSYNEQFF.

The chain couples TRBV14 to TRBJ2-5, with D perhaps TRBD2 (6 bases). The CDR3 runs 15 residues. Germline V CDR1 and CDR2: SGHDN, FVKESK. Trimming cost V 5 bases and J 4 bases, with 17 bases left between them. In DNA, the CDR3 is TGTGCCAGCAGCAAGGCCGGCTGGGGGGTAGAGACCCAGTACTTC. It yields the protein CASSKAGWGVETQYF.

This chain links TRBV28 with TRBJ1-4; possibly TRBD1 for D (6 bases). The CDR3 covers 14 residues. Trimming cost V 3 bases and J 5 bases, with 10 bases left between them. The germline V gene has CDR1 MDHEN and CDR2 SYDVKM. The chain's CDR3 is CASSFFTGNEKLFF. As DNA, the CDR3 is TGTGCCAGCAGTTTTTTTACAGGGAATGAAAAACTGTTTTTT. The full variable domain, in which reference TRBV28 and TRBJ1-4 provide the parts outside the CDR3, is DVKVTQSSRYLVKRTGEKVFLECVQDMDHENMFWYRQDPGLGLRLIYFSYDVKMKEKGDIPEGYSVSREKKERFSLILESASTNQTSMYLCASSFFTGNEKLFFGSGTQLSVL.

J is TRBJ2-3 and V is TRBV24-1; 16 positions agree with TRBD2. Germline V gene data show CDR1 as KGHDR and CDR2 as SFDVKD. The CDR3 length is 19 residues. The V and J ends lost 4 bases and 2 bases, in that order; junction bases with no gene match: 8. The chain's CDR3 is CATSDPGLAGGLLTDTQYF. In DNA form, the CDR3 reads TGTGCCACCAGTGACCCGGGACTAGCGGGAGGGCTTCTCACAGATACGCAGTATTTT.

V is TRBV28 and J is TRBJ1-4; no definite D call. The V and J ends lost 6 bases and 0 bases respectively, with 8 bases between them. CDR1 is MDHEN and CDR2 is SYDVKM in the germline V gene. The CDR3 runs to 14 residues. The CDR3 loop reads CASRTGSTNEKLFF. DNA of the CDR3: TGTGCCAGCAGAACGGGGTCAACTAATGAAAAACTGTTTTTT. The whole variable domain, filled in from reference TRBV28 and TRBJ1-4, reads DVKVTQSSRYLVKRTGEKVFLECVQDMDHENMFWYRQDPGLGLRLIYFSYDVKMKEKGDIPEGYSVSREKKERFSLILESASTNQTSMYLCASRTGSTNEKLFFGSGTQLSVL.

The chain couples TRBV15 to TRBJ2-7; D possibly corresponds to TRBD2 (6 bases). Germline V gene sequence: CDR1 LNHNV, CDR2 YYDKDF (reference sequence). The ends were cut back, 2 bases at V and 0 bases at J, with 17 bases in the middle. The CDR3 loop spans 17 amino acids. CDR3 DNA: TGTGCCACCAGCAGATGGGGGGATAGCGAGAGCTCCTACGAGCAGTACTTC. As protein: CATSRWGDSESSYEQYF.